A selection of T cell receptor beta chains follows, all from one sample in a study of CD8+ T cells in alopecia areata. Some clones are missing from TCRdb's copy, which holds only in-frame ones; the method was immunoSEQ multiplex PCR. The table has roughly 250,000 clones, 67% seen once. Specimen: CD4+ T cells sorted from blood, collected at week 0. These receptors all stem from a human donor with alopecia areata. The CDR3 runs from the conserved cysteine through the conserved F or W. A D gene is named only where the DNA matches it firmly. Part of the rows lack a size; the others show once, few, many or a class for expanded clones.

cdr3_length j_call clone_size d_call v_call cdr3_nt cdr3_aa
12 TRBJ2-7 . . TRBV30 TGTGCCTTCAGAAAGGGGACCTACGAGCAGTACTTC CAFRKGTYEQYF
15 TRBJ1-1 . . TRBV19 TGTGCCAGTAGTATCGGATGGTCCCCGGACACTGAAGCTTTCTTT CASSIGWSPDTEAFF
16 TRBJ2-6 . . TRBV5-1 TGCGCCAGCAGCTTGGGGCCGCTGGTAGGGGCCAACGTCCTGACTTTC CASSLGPLVGANVLTF
17 TRBJ2-5 . TRBD1 TRBV18 TGTGCCAGCTCACTCCTCGCCGGGACAGGTAGAATGGAGACCCAGTACTTC CASSLLAGTGRMETQYF
12 TRBJ2-3 . . TRBV29-1 TGCAGCGTTGAATCGTCCTCAGATACGCAGTATTTT CSVESSSDTQYF
17 TRBJ1-1 . TRBD1 TRBV4-3 TGCGCCAGCAGCCAAGAATGGTCAGGGGGGAAAAACACTGAAGCTTTCTTT CASSQEWSGGKNTEAFF
13 TRBJ1-2 few . TRBV6-1 TGTGCCAGCAGCCTCATGGGTGACTATGGCTACACCTTC CASSLMGDYGYTF
14 TRBJ2-5 . . TRBV18 TGTGCCAGCTCACCGACGGGGGCCGGGGAGACCCAGTACTTC CASSPTGAGETQYF
14 TRBJ1-6 . TRBD1 TRBV29-1 TGCAGCGTGAGGGACAGAAGCAACAATTCACCCCTCCACTTT CSVRDRSNNSPLHF
11 TRBJ2-5 once . TRBV2 TGTGCCAGCATTAGCGGCGAGACCCAGTACTTC CASISGETQYF
14 TRBJ2-7 . . TRBV7-6 TGTGCCAGCAGCTTAGCCCGTGAGGGCTACGAGCAGTACTTC CASSLAREGYEQYF
15 TRBJ2-5 . . TRBV7-9 TGTGCCAGCAGCTTAACAGGGTCGGCCAAAGAGACCCAGTACTTC CASSLTGSAKETQYF
14 TRBJ1-2 . . TRBV30 TGTGCCCAACACCGGGGCCCGGCTAACTATGGCTACACCTTC CAQHRGPANYGYTF
16 TRBJ1-4 . . TRBV7-2 TGTGCCAGCAGTCCTGCCCCCCTAGGGACATCTGAAAAACTGTTTTTT CASSPAPLGTSEKLFF
14 TRBJ1-2 . . TRBV25-1 TGTGCCAGCAGTGAAGGCCCGGCTAACTATGGCTACACCTTC CASSEGPANYGYTF
11 TRBJ2-1 few . TRBV10-2 TGCGCCAGCAGTGTTAACTATGAGCAGTTCTTC CASSVNYEQFF
13 TRBJ1-1 once . TRBV29-1 TGCAGCGCCGCCCGGGTCCTGAACACTGAAGCTTTCTTT CSAARVLNTEAFF
14 TRBJ2-5 . TRBD2 TRBV29-1 TGCAGCGCACTAGCGGGGGGCCTCCAAGAGACCCAGTACTTC CSALAGGLQETQYF
14 TRBJ1-2 . . TRBV19 TGTGCCAGTAGTATCGGACGGGAGAACTATGGCTACACCTTC CASSIGRENYGYTF
15 TRBJ1-4 . TRBD1 TRBV9 TGTGCCAGCAGCGCCCGGGACAGGGGGGGCGAAAAACTGTTTTTT CASSARDRGGEKLFF
13 TRBJ2-1 . . TRBV6-1 TGTGCCAGCAGTGAAGCGCGCAGCGCTGAGCAGTTCTTC CASSEARSAEQFF
14 TRBJ1-2 . TRBD1 TRBV30 TGTGCCTGGAGTGAGGGCAGGGGGAGTTATGGCTACACCTTC CAWSEGRGSYGYTF
12 TRBJ2-1 . . TRBV18 TGTGCCAGCTCACCACCGAGAAATGAGCAGTTCTTC CASSPPRNEQFF
15 TRBJ2-1 . TRBD1 TRBV19 TGTGCCAGTAGCCCCGGGACAGCCTCCTACAATGAGCAGTTCTTC CASSPGTASYNEQFF
14 TRBJ1-2 . TRBD1 TRBV7-2 TGTGCCAGCAGCTTAAGTCCAGGGGGCGAGGGCTACACCTTC CASSLSPGGEGYTF
14 TRBJ1-2 . . TRBV5-4 TGTGCCAGCAGCTTGAGGACCATAAACTATGGCTACACCTTC CASSLRTINYGYTF
13 TRBJ2-2 . . TRBV6-5 TGTGCCAGCAGGTCGAGACCCACCGGGGAGCTGTTTTTT CASRSRPTGELFF
16 TRBJ2-7 . . TRBV4-3 TGCGCCACCCAAGCTCCGACAGGTACAACATTCTACGAGCAGTACTTC CATQAPTGTTFYEQYF
11 TRBJ2-5 . . TRBV20-1 TGCAGTGCTAGGTCAGAAGAGACCCAGTACTTC CSARSEETQYF
13 TRBJ1-1 . . TRBV25-1 TGTGCCAGCAGCCCCTTGGGAGCTACTGAAGCTTTCTTT CASSPLGATEAFF
13 TRBJ1-1 . . TRBV15 TGTGCCACCAGCGGACCCGGGAACACTGAAGCTTTCTTT CATSGPGNTEAFF
13 TRBJ1-6 . . TRBV29-1 TGCAGCGTCATGGCGTCAGTTAATTCACCCCTCCACTTT CSVMASVNSPLHF
13 TRBJ1-2 . . TRBV14 TGTGCCAGCAGCCAAGATAGGGCCTATGGCTACACCTTC CASSQDRAYGYTF
14 TRBJ2-1 . TRBD2 TRBV6-1 TGTGCCACCCTACTAGCGGGGGACTACAATGAGCAGTTCTTC CATLLAGDYNEQFF
15 TRBJ2-7 . TRBD2 TRBV7-8 TGTGCCAGCAGCCCTCGGACTAGCGGGGGTTACGAGCAGTACTTC CASSPRTSGGYEQYF
12 TRBJ2-7 . . TRBV5-1 TGCGCCAGCAAAAGATCCGTCTACGAGCAGTACTTC CASKRSVYEQYF
15 TRBJ2-1 once TRBD2 TRBV7-9 TGTGCCAGCAGCTTAGTAGCGGGGATCGGGAATGAGCAGTTCTTC CASSLVAGIGNEQFF
14 TRBJ1-5 . . TRBV30 TGTGCCTGGAGCTTGGGGCGAACGGATCAGCCCCAGCATTTT CAWSLGRTDQPQHF
15 TRBJ2-5 . . TRBV9 TGTGCCAGCAGCTTTGGCTGGACAGAGCAAGAGACCCAGTACTTC CASSFGWTEQETQYF
14 TRBJ2-7 . . TRBV5-1 TGCGCCAGCAGCTTAGACTCCCATTCCAACGAGCAGTACTTC CASSLDSHSNEQYF
13 TRBJ1-2 . . TRBV29-1 TGCAGCGTCGTCTTATCGGCTAACTATGGCTACACCTTC CSVVLSANYGYTF
11 TRBJ1-5 . . TRBV20-1 TGCAGTGCTAGTCGGGTGGGGGCCCAGCATTTT CSASRVGAQHF
16 TRBJ2-2 . . TRBV25-1 TGTGCCAGCAGTGAATTATCCGGCACGAACACCGGGGAGCTGTTTTTT CASSELSGTNTGELFF
16 TRBJ1-1 . TRBD1 TRBV7-2 TGTGCCAGCAGCTCTAACAGGGGAGGGGACGGCACTGAAGCTTTCTTT CASSSNRGGDGTEAFF
15 TRBJ2-2 . . TRBV11-2 TGTGCCAGCAGCTTCGTCTGGGGAAACACCGGGGAGCTGTTTTTT CASSFVWGNTGELFF
16 TRBJ2-5 . TRBD2 TRBV5-1 TGCGCCAGCAGCTTCCGGACTAGCGGGGGGAAGGAGACCCAGTACTTC CASSFRTSGGKETQYF
13 TRBJ1-6 . . TRBV30 TGTGCCTGGATGTTGGGGGGCGAGGCACCCCTCCACTTT CAWMLGGEAPLHF
14 TRBJ1-1 . . TRBV7-2 TGTGCCAGCAGCTTCCGCAGCGGGGGGACTGAAGCTTTCTTT CASSFRSGGTEAFF